These 25 T cell receptor beta chains were sequenced from one sample in a study of blood T cell repertoires in COVID-19. Some clones are missing from TCRdb's copy, which holds only in-frame ones; the method was immunoSEQ multiplex PCR. The sample has roughly 110,000 clones; approximately 80% are singletons. Material: peripheral blood. The receptors were sampled from a woman aged 55 to 70 with acute or convalescent COVID-19.

This clone has only a few counts. The rearrangement links TRBV7-2 to TRBJ2-7; the D is unclear. Germline V lookup: CDR1 SGHTA, CDR2 FQGNSA. The CDR3 contains 13 residues. Trimming took 5 bases from V and 3 from J, leaving 11 bases between them. CDR3 amino acids: CASSPGPFYEQYF. As DNA, the CDR3 is TGTGCCAGCAGCCCCGGTCCATTCTACGAGCAGTACTTC.

V usage is TRBV28 and J usage is TRBJ2-7, with 7 positions matching TRBD1. V gave up 3 bases and J gave up 5 bases; unmatched junction bases: 4. The CDR3 contains 13 residues. Germline values: CDR1 MDHEN, CDR2 SYDVKM. CDR3 residues: CASSLWDSNEQYF. The CDR3 DNA is TGTGCCAGCAGTTTGTGGGACAGTAACGAGCAGTACTTC.

The chain uses TRBV19 and TRBJ2-2, with TRBD2 as a possible D gene (5 bases). Germline CDR1 LNHDA, CDR2 SQIVND (reference sequence). The CDR3 loop spans 16 amino acids. V lost 3 bases to trimming and J lost 2 bases, with 13 bases between them. CDR3 protein: CASSISLRENTGELFF. In nucleotides, the CDR3 is TGTGCCAGTAGTATCAGTCTCCGGGAAAACACCGGGGAGCTGTTTTTT.

This clone has a handful of counts. The V gene is TRBV27, the J gene TRBJ1-5; no clear D. The CDR3 is 13 residues long. Deletions cut 3 bases from V and 5 bases from J, with 8 bases between. Germline CDR1 is MNHEY and CDR2 is SMNVEV (reference sequence). The CDR3 sequence: CASSLGPDQPQHF. In DNA, the CDR3 is TGTGCCAGCAGTTTGGGCCCAGATCAGCCCCAGCATTTT.

CDR3 sequence reads: CASSGMRTANEKLFF. CDR3 DNA: TGTGCCAGCAGCGGGATGCGGACAGCTAATGAAAAACTGTTTTTT. The chain has TRBV5-6 and TRBJ1-4, with a tentative D call TRBD1 (6 bases). The V gene's germline CDR1 is SGHDT and CDR2 YYEEEE. The CDR3 has 15 amino acids. V lost 4 bases and J 3 bases, leaving 13 bases between the germline ends.

The rearrangement links TRBV7-8 to TRBJ1-2; tentative D call: TRBD1 (5 bases). The CDR3 totals 16 residues. CDR1 SGHVS and CDR2 FQNEAQ come from the germline V gene. Between the trimmed V and J ends, which lost 2 bases and 5 bases, there was a span of 18 bases. CDR3 coding DNA: TGTGCCAGCAGCTTAAGAGACAGCCTCTCGCGGTATGGCTACACCTTC. This gives the protein CASSLRDSLSRYGYTF.

The chain couples TRBV19 to TRBJ2-7; 7 bases agree with TRBD1. V dropped 3 bases and J dropped 0; count of bases not matched to a gene: 5. Looked up from germline, CDR1 is LNHDA and CDR2 is SQIVND (reference sequence). The CDR3 covers 15 residues. The CDR3 DNA sequence: TGTGCCAGTAGTATTACAGGGGCGAGCTCCTACGAGCAGTACTTC. It specifies CASSITGASSYEQYF.

This sequence joins TRBV9 and TRBJ2-2; D might be TRBD2 (5 bases). The CDR3 totals 13 residues. Germline V gene lookup returns CDR1 SGDLS and CDR2 YYNGEE. The V end lost 4 bases, the J end lost 7 bases, and 11 bases lay between the germline ends. CDR3 nucleotide sequence: TGTGCCAGCAGCCCCCAGGCGGGCGGGGAGCTGTTTTTT. As protein: CASSPQAGGELFF.

J is TRBJ2-7 and V is TRBV6-1, with 7 bases identical to TRBD1. The junction had 4 bases not matched to a gene; V was cut back by 1 base and J by 4 bases. CDR1 and CDR2 from the germline V gene are MNHNS and SASEGT. The CDR3 is made up of 14 amino acids. In DNA form, the CDR3 reads TGTGCCAGCAGTGAAGTGGGGACAGTGTACGAGCAGTACTTC. This gives the protein CASSEVGTVYEQYF.

The genes are TRBV2 and TRBJ1-1; D is uncertain. Germline V gene lookup returns CDR1 SNHLY and CDR2 FYNNEI. V lost 4 bases and J lost 1, with 4 bases in between. The CDR3 length is 12 residues. The CDR3 loop reads CASSAQNTEAFF. CDR3 nucleotides: TGTGCCAGCAGTGCACAGAACACTGAAGCTTTCTTT. The full variable domain, completed using reference TRBV2 and TRBJ1-1, is EPEVTQTPSHQVTQMGQEVILRCVPISNHLYFYWYRQILGQKVEFLVSFYNNEISEKSEIFDDQFSVERPDGSNFTLKIRSTKLEDSAMYFCASSAQNTEAFFGQGTRLTVV.

The rearrangement joins TRBV5-1 to TRBJ2-1; D may be TRBD2 (6 bases). The CDR3 spans 17 residues. CDR1 and CDR2 (germline): SGHRS, YFSETQ. Trimming stripped 7 bases from V and 5 bases from J, with 25 bases between. CDR3 residues: CASRSSGGPPENNEQFF. Here the CDR3 DNA reads TGCGCCAGCCGCTCATCCGGGGGACCCCCGGAGAACAATGAGCAGTTCTTC.

V is TRBV3-1 (or the pseudogene TRBV3-2) and J is TRBJ2-3; D is possibly TRBD2 (6 bases). This CDR3 has 17 residues. Germline V lookup: CDR1 LGHDT, CDR2 YNNKEL (reference sequence). Trimming stripped 4 bases from V and 5 bases from J, with 22 bases between. Here the CDR3 reads CASSLTFGGDTGDTQYF. CDR3 DNA sequence: TGTGCCAGCAGCCTCACGTTCGGGGGAGATACTGGAGATACGCAGTATTTT.

The chain employs TRBV27 and TRBJ2-7; TRBD1 aligns across 7 bases. The V gene end was trimmed by 6 bases and the J gene end by 4 bases; junction bases not matched to a gene: 6. CDR1 and CDR2 from the germline V gene are MNHEY and SMNVEV (reference sequence). CDR3 length: 13 residues. This CDR3 reads CASRGTGVYEQYF. As DNA, the CDR3 is TGTGCCAGCAGGGGAACAGGGGTATACGAGCAGTACTTC.

The chain links TRBV19 to TRBJ2-3, with no clear D. Trimming cost V 5 bases and J 6 bases, with 9 bases left between them. CDR3 length: 12 residues. The germline gives CDR1 LNHDA, CDR2 SQIVND (reference sequence). The CDR3 region has the DNA TGTGCCAGTAGTTCTCCAGGCGATACGCAGTATTTT. Encoded protein: CASSSPGDTQYF.

The chain uses TRBV3-1 (or the pseudogene TRBV3-2) and TRBJ2-7; tentatively, D is TRBD2 (7 bases). The CDR3 length is 16 residues. Trimming removed 1 base at V and 6 bases at J, with 19 bases between. The germline gives CDR1 LGHDT, CDR2 YNNKEL (reference sequence). CDR3 loop: CASSQGKGGGLGEQYF. CDR3 bases: TGTGCCAGCAGCCAAGGAAAAGGGGGGGGCCTGGGCGAGCAGTACTTC.

The rearrangement uses TRBV5-1 and TRBJ2-7; D may be TRBD1 (6 bases). Germline assignment: CDR1 SGHRS and CDR2 YFSETQ. The CDR3 runs to 15 residues. V was shortened by 0 bases and J by 4 bases, with 14 bases between the two germline ends. CDR3 nucleotide sequence: TGCGCCAGCAGCTTGGCCGACAGGAGCCGATACGAGCAGTACTTC. Translation gives CASSLADRSRYEQYF.

The chain recombines TRBV30 with TRBJ2-1, with 8 bases fitting TRBD1. CDR3 size: 17 residues. J was trimmed by 2 bases and V by 7 bases; bases with no gene match: 16. Germline V gives CDR1 GTSNPN, CDR2 SVGIG (reference sequence). The chain's CDR3 is CALRRQGRGPTYNEQFF. The CDR3 nucleotides read TGTGCCTTAAGAAGACAGGGGCGAGGGCCCACCTACAATGAGCAGTTCTTC.

This clone was seen a single time. The J gene is TRBJ1-1, the V gene TRBV19, with 7 bases identical to TRBD1. The trim removed 6 bases at V and 5 bases at J, leaving 9 bases unmatched. Germline values: CDR1 LNHDA, CDR2 SQIVND (reference sequence). The CDR3 contains 14 residues. This chain's CDR3 is CASSLTGLETEAFF. CDR3 coding DNA: TGTGCCAGTAGCCTGACAGGGCTGGAGACTGAAGCTTTCTTT.

This clone was counted once. The CDR3 DNA reads as TGCGCCAGCAGCTTCGACAGGAATAATTCACCCCTCCACTTT. Translating gives CASSFDRNNSPLHF. This chain links TRBV5-1 with TRBJ1-6; possible D gene TRBD1, 6 bases. The CDR3 runs to 14 residues. The V end was cut by 2 bases, the J end by 5 bases, with 8 bases between. Germline V lookup: CDR1 SGHRS, CDR2 YFSETQ.

V is TRBV28 and J is TRBJ1-3, with TRBD1 as a possible D gene (5 bases). V lost 6 bases and J 2 bases, leaving 14 bases between the germline ends. Germline V gene sequence: CDR1 MDHEN, CDR2 SYDVKM. This CDR3 has 15 amino acids. In DNA, the CDR3 is TGTGCCAGCAGCAACAGGCCGGGCGCTGGAAACACCATATATTTT. Protein: CASSNRPGAGNTIYF.

The chain is built from TRBV5-1 and TRBJ1-1; TRBD1 matches 8 bases. CDR3 size: 15 residues. The junction had 7 bases not matched to a gene; V was cut back by 2 bases and J by 4 bases. Germline lookup yields CDR1 SGHRS and CDR2 YFSETQ. Here the CDR3 reads CASSLAGGGGTEAFF. CDR3 coding DNA: TGCGCCAGCAGCTTAGCAGGGGGCGGCGGCACTGAAGCTTTCTTT.

This clone was observed a few times. The V call is TRBV5-1, the J call TRBJ1-4; TRBD1 aligns across 10 bases. The V gene end was trimmed by 3 bases and the J gene end by 8 bases; junction bases not matched to a gene: 4. Germline-derived CDR1 and CDR2 are SGHRS and YFSETQ. CDR3 size: 14 residues. Here the CDR3 reads CASSSGTGDEKLFF. The CDR3 coding sequence is TGCGCCAGCAGCTCCGGGACAGGGGACGAAAAACTGTTTTTT.

The rearrangement uses TRBV6-5 and TRBJ2-7; 12 nucleotides align to TRBD2. This CDR3 contains 14 residues. Per germline, CDR1 MNHEY and CDR2 SVGAGI. V lost 8 bases and J lost 6; bases outside the gene matches: 8. The CDR3 sequence is CASDELAGGSEQYF. CDR3 DNA sequence: TGTGCCAGCGACGAACTAGCGGGAGGTTCCGAGCAGTACTTC.

In this sample, this clone turned up a few times. The chain has TRBV5-4 and TRBJ1-2; D is unclear. This CDR3 is 17 amino acids long. Germline CDR1 SGHNT, CDR2 YYREEE (reference sequence). With 1 base removed from V and 8 bases from J, the gap between germline ends came to 24 bases. The CDR3: CASSLPGVGSSSGGYTF. The DNA of the CDR3 is TGTGCCAGCAGCTTGCCGGGTGTTGGGAGTTCCTCGGGGGGCTACACCTTC.

This clone was counted once. The rearrangement joins TRBV15 to TRBJ2-7; 8 nucleotides line up with TRBD2. In germline, CDR1 is LNHNV, CDR2 YYDKDF (reference sequence). The CDR3 has 15 amino acids. V dropped 3 bases and J dropped 3; count of bases not matched to a gene: 7. CDR3 sequence reads: CATSREPGLDYEQYF. The CDR3 DNA reads TGTGCCACCAGCAGGGAGCCGGGACTAGACTACGAGCAGTACTTC.